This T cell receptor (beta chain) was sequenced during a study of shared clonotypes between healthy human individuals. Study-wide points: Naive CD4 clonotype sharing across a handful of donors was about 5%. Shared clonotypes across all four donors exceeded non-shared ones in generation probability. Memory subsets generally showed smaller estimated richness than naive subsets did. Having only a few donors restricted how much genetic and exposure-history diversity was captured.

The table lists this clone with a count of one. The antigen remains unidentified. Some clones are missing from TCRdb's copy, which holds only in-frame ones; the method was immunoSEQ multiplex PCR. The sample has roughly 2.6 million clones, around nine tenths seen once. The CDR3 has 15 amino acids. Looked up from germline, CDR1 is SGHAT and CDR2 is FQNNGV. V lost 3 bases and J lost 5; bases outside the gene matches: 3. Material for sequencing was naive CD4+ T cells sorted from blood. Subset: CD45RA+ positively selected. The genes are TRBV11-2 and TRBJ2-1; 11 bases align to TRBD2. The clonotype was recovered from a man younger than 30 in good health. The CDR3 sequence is CASSFSGGGHNEQFF. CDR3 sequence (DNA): TGTGCCAGCAGCTTTAGCGGGGGGGGTCACAATGAGCAGTTCTTC.